Each of the 6 T cell receptor beta chains below was sequenced from the same sample in a study of CD8 T cells in Susac syndrome. Random hexamers were used to reverse transcribe the RNA input (about 0.5 to 1 ug). One entry per CDR3 protein results from TCRdb running MiXCR on the immunoSEQ multiplex PCR reads. Among about 200,000 distinct CDR3 sequences listed, roughly 94% were seen once. Sequencing was done on a sample of CD4+ T cells from PBMCs. The receptors here all came from a human donor in good health.

This chain connects TRBV6-2 or TRBV6-3 to TRBJ2-7; perhaps D is TRBD1 or TRBD2 (5 bases each). The V end lost 5 bases, the J end lost 11 bases, and 25 bases lay between the germline ends. Germline CDR1 MNHEY, CDR2 SVGEGT. The CDR3 is 15 residues long. CDR3 coding DNA: TGTGCCAGCAGTCTCCCCTTTTCGGGACCTCCGGTCGAGTACTTC. This sequence encodes CASSLPFSGPPVEYF.

The chain recombines TRBV7-2 with TRBJ2-1; 7 positions agree with TRBD2. CDR3 size: 15 residues. Germline CDR1 is SGHTA and CDR2 is FQGNSA. V lost 5 bases to trimming and J lost 9 bases; unmatched junction nucleotides: 13. The CDR3: CASSASSGQTSEQFF. The CDR3 DNA reads as TGTGCCAGCAGCGCGTCTAGCGGACAAACGAGTGAGCAGTTCTTC.

This chain connects TRBV29-1 to TRBJ2-2; D gene uncertain. CDR1 SQVTM and CDR2 ANQGSEA come from the germline V gene. This CDR3 has 13 residues. Trimming took off 3 bases at V and 1 base at J, with 6 bases between the two ends. The CDR3 loop reads CSVDTGNTGELFF. CDR3 nucleotide sequence: TGCAGCGTTGATACCGGGAACACCGGGGAGCTGTTTTTT.

V and J are TRBV7-9 and TRBJ2-6; 7 bases map to TRBD1. Germline CDR1 reads SEHNR; CDR2 reads FQNEAQ (reference sequence). The CDR3 is made up of 16 amino acids. V dropped 5 bases and J dropped 0; count of bases not matched to a gene: 4. CDR3 in DNA: TGTGCCAGCAGCCCGCGGACAGGCTCTGGGGCCAACGTCCTGACTTTC. Translation gives CASSPRTGSGANVLTF.

The rearrangement joins TRBV29-1 to TRBJ1-2, with 7 bases aligning to TRBD1. V dropped 3 bases and J dropped 10; count of bases not matched to a gene: 14. This CDR3 region has 14 residues. Germline lookup yields CDR1 SQVTM and CDR2 ANQGSEA. The CDR3 sequence is CSVDVLQGIADYTF. In nucleotides, the CDR3 is TGCAGCGTTGACGTACTACAGGGGATCGCTGACTACACCTTC.

The chain uses TRBV29-1 and TRBJ2-1; TRBD2 matches 7 bases. This CDR3 region has 15 residues. Germline CDR1 reads SQVTM; CDR2 reads ANQGSEA. Trimming removed 3 bases from V and 5 bases from J; junction bases left unmatched: 10. DNA for the CDR3: TGCAGCGTTGATCGGGAGGCTACCATTAACAATGAGCAGTTCTTC. This gives the protein CSVDREATINNEQFF.